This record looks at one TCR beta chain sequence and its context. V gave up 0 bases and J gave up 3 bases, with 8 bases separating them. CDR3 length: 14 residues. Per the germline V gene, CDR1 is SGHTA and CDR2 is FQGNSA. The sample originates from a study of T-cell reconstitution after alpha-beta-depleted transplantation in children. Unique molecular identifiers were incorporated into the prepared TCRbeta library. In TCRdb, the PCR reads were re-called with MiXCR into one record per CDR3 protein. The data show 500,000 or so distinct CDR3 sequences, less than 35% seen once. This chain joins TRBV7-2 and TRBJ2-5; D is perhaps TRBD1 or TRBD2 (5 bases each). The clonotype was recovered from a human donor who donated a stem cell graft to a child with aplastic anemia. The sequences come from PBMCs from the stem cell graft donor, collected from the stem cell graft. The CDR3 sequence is CASSLAGTKETQYF. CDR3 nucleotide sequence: TGTGCCAGCAGCTTAGCTGGGACGAAAGAGACCCAGTACTTC. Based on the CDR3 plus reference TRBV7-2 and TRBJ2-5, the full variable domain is GAGVSQSPSNKVTEKGKDVELRCDPISGHTALYWYRQSLGQGLEFLIYFQGNSAPDKSGLPSDRFSAERTGGSVSTLTIQRTQQEDSAVYLCASSLAGTKETQYFGPGTRLLVL.